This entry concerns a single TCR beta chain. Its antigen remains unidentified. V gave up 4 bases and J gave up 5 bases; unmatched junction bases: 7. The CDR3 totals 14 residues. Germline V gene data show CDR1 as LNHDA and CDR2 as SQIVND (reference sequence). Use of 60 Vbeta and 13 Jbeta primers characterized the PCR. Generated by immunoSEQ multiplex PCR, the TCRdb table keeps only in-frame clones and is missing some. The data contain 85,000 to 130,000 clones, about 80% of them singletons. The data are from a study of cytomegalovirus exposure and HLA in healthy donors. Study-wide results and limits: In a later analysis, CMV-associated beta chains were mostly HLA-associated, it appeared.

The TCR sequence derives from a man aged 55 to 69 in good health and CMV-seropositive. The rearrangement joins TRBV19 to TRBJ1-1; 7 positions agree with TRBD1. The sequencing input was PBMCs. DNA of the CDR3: TGTGCCAGTAGTACTTCCGGGACAGCAACTGAAGCTTTCTTT. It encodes CASSTSGTATEAFF.